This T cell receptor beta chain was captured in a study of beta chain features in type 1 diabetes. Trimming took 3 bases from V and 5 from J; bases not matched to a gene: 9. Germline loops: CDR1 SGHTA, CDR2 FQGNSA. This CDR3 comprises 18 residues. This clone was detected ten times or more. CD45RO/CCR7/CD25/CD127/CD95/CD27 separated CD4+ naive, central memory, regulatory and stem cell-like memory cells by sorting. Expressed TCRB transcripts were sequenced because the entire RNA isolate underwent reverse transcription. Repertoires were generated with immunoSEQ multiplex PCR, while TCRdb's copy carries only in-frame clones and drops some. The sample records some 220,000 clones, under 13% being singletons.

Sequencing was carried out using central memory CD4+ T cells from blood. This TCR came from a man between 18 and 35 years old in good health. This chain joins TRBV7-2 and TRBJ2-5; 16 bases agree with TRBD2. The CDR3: CASSFGTSGRAFRETQYF. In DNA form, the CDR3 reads TGTGCCAGCAGCTTCGGGACTAGCGGGAGGGCCTTTCGGGAGACCCAGTACTTC.